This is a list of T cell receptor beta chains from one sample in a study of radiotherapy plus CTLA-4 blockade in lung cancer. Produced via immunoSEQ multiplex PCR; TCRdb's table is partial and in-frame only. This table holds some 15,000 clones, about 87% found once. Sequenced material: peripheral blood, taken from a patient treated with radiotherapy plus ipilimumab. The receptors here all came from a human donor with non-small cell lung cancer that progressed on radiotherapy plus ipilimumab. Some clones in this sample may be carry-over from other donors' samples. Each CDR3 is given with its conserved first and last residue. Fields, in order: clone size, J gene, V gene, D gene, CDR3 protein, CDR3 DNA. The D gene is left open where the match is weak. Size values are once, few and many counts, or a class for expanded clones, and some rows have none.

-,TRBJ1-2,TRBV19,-,CATYSTTPLDGYTF,TGTGCCACTTACTCGACTACACCCCTTGACGGCTACACCTTC
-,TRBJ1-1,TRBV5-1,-,CASRGQGSSTEAFF,TGCGCCAGTCGTGGGCAGGGCTCGAGCACTGAAGCTTTCTTT
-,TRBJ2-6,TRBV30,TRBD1,CAWGTGRTGANVLTF,TGTGCCTGGGGGACAGGGAGAACTGGGGCCAACGTCCTGACTTTC
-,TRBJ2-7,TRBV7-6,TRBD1,CASSPTGGYEQYF,TGTGCCAGCAGCCCGACAGGGGGCTACGAGCAGTACTTC
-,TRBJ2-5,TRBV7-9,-,CASSSGQFPGETQYF,TGTGCCAGCAGCTCAGGACAGTTCCCAGGGGAGACCCAGTACTTC
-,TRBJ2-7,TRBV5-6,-,CASSLAGVGEQYF,TGTGCCAGCAGCTTGGCGGGGGTTGGGGAGCAGTACTTC
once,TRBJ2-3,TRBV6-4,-,CASSTSYTGDAGTDTQYF,TGTGCCAGCAGCACGTCATATACGGGGGACGCAGGGACAGATACGCAGTATTTT
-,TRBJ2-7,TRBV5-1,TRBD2,CASSSQGGGYSYEQYF,TGCGCCAGCAGCTCACAGGGCGGGGGGTACTCCTACGAGCAGTACTTC
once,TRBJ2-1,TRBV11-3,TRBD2,CASSSGLAGWDEQFF,TGTGCCAGCAGCTCGGGACTAGCGGGGTGGGATGAGCAGTTCTTC
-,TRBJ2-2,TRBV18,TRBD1,CAGQTGTANTGELFF,TGTGCCGGACAAACGGGGACAGCCAACACCGGGGAGCTGTTTTTT